The 8 T cell receptor beta chains reported below all come from one sample, sequenced in a study of CD8+ T cells in alopecia areata. This sample's treatment: oral pan-JAK inhibitor, 5-10 mg twice daily. RNA extraction was followed by reverse transcription into cDNA, which acted as the sequencing template. The assay was immunoSEQ multiplex PCR, and TCRdb's table has in-frame clones only and misses some. The sample records about 200,000 clones, roughly 50% being singletons. The specimen was CD4+ T cells sorted from blood, collected at week 24, from a patient treated with tofacitinib. Receptors were obtained from a human donor with alopecia areata.

The genes are TRBV9 and TRBJ1-2; D is uncertain. Trimming stripped 0 bases from V and 8 bases from J, with 14 bases between. This CDR3 region has 14 residues. Germline V gene sequence: CDR1 SGDLS, CDR2 YYNGEE. The CDR3 sequence: CASSVESQAAGYTF. The CDR3 coding sequence is TGTGCCAGCAGCGTAGAATCGCAGGCGGCCGGCTACACCTTC.

The genes are TRBV4-1 and TRBJ2-4; TRBD2 aligns across 11 bases. The V gene's germline CDR1 is MGHRA and CDR2 YSYEKL. This CDR3 region has 19 residues. The J segment lost 1 base and the V segment lost 1 base, leaving 9 bases of the junction unmatched. The CDR3 sequence: CASSQVNSGGAWAKNIQYF. The DNA of the CDR3 is TGCGCCAGCAGCCAAGTTAATAGCGGGGGGGCCTGGGCCAAAAACATTCAGTACTTC.

V usage is TRBV7-2 and J usage is TRBJ2-7; 10 nucleotides line up with TRBD1. Germline-derived CDR1 and CDR2 are SGHTA and FQGNSA. The CDR3 has 14 residues. Trimming cost V 1 base and J 5 bases; bases outside gene matches: 2. The CDR3 sequence: CASSLVGTGDEQYF. CDR3 in DNA: TGTGCCAGCAGCTTAGTGGGGACAGGGGACGAGCAGTACTTC.

The chain joins TRBV28 to TRBJ2-5; D not certain. With 6 bases removed from V and 5 bases from J, the gap between germline ends came to 13 bases. The CDR3 runs to 13 residues. Germline CDR1 is MDHEN and CDR2 is SYDVKM. Here the CDR3 DNA reads TGTGCCAGCAGGAAGCAGCAGGAGGAGACCCAGTACTTC. The encoded protein is CASRKQQEETQYF.

This clone was counted only a few times. This rearrangement joins TRBV4-3 to TRBJ2-2; D is unresolved. V was trimmed by 0 bases and J by 0 bases, leaving 8 bases between them. Germline V gives CDR1 LGHNA, CDR2 YSLEER. The CDR3 has 16 residues. CDR3 sequence: CASSQEYRPNTGELFF. DNA for the CDR3: TGCGCCAGCAGCCAAGAATATAGACCGAACACCGGGGAGCTGTTTTTT.

About this clone: Mismatch with germline at one junction end may stem from a read error. The chain joins TRBV5-1 to TRBJ2-1; D ambiguous. The CDR3 is made up of 13 amino acids. In germline, CDR1 is SGHRS, CDR2 YFSETQ. In DNA, the CDR3 is TGCGCCAGCAGCTTGGCAAGGGATTATGAGGAGTTCTTC. Its translation: CASSLARDYEEFF. The complete variable domain, with remaining parts taken from reference TRBV5-1 and TRBJ2-1, reads KAGVTQTPRYLIKTRGQQVTLSCSPISGHRSVSWYQQTPGQGLQFLFEYFSETQRNKGNFPGRFSGRQFSNSRSEMNVSTLELGDSALYLCASSLARDYEEFFGPGTRLTVL.

This clone was counted only a few times. The V and J genes are TRBV7-3 and TRBJ2-1, with unresolved D. CDR3 length: 8 amino acids. V lost 7 bases and J lost 8, with 0 bases in between. Germline CDR1 SGHTA, CDR2 FQGTGA. The CDR3: CASNEQFF. In DNA form, the CDR3 reads TGTGCCAGCAATGAGCAGTTCTTC.

The genes are TRBV4-3 and TRBJ1-5; 8 nucleotides align to TRBD1. The CDR3 spans 14 residues. Germline CDR1 is LGHNA and CDR2 is YSLEER. Losses at the gene ends were 0 bases for V and 6 bases for J; bases not matched to a gene: 1. CDR3 DNA sequence: TGCGCCAGCAGCCAAGAGACAGGGGCTCAGCCCCAGCATTTT. It codes for CASSQETGAQPQHF.